These 2 T cell receptor beta chains were sequenced from one sample in a study of cytotoxic CD8 clonotypes in ibrutinib-treated CLL. Sequenced by immunoSEQ multiplex PCR; TCRdb stores in-frame clones only, minus some. The sample contains under 150,000 clones, around four fifths of which appear only once. Material: PBMCs, obtained after 24 months of ibrutinib treatment. The receptors come from a human donor with chronic lymphocytic leukemia.

The V gene is TRBV30, the J gene TRBJ2-1, with a weak D call TRBD2 (6 bases). This CDR3 is 15 amino acids long. In germline, CDR1 is GTSNPN, CDR2 SVGIG (reference sequence). The V and J ends lost 0 bases and 8 bases respectively, with 17 bases between them. The CDR3 loop is CAWSVTHRGTHEQFF. CDR3 DNA sequence: TGTGCCTGGAGTGTAACGCACCGGGGGACCCATGAGCAGTTCTTC.

The chain uses TRBV4-3 and TRBJ2-7, with D hard to call. There are 14 residues in the CDR3. V was trimmed by 0 bases and J by 5 bases, leaving 11 bases between them. CDR1 is LGHNA, CDR2 YSLEER, per germline. CDR3 DNA: TGCGCCAGCAGCCAAGATCTAGGGTCGGACGAGCAGTACTTC. It yields the protein CASSQDLGSDEQYF.